A selection of T cell receptor beta chains follows, all from one sample in a study of monozygotic twins with inflammatory bowel disease. TCRdb derives one entry per CDR3 protein from the 5' RACE reads, leaving out DNA. The repertoire table contains more than 350,000 distinct CDR3 sequences. The specimen was blood. The receptor source for this set is a human donor with ulcerative colitis or Crohn's disease, or a healthy co-twin of an affected twin (not recorded which). Both conserved end residues are part of each CDR3.

j_call v_call cdr3_aa
TRBJ1-1 TRBV4-2 CASSQDSLLVAGETNTEAFF
TRBJ1-1 TRBV25-1 CASSDDRDTEAFF
TRBJ1-1 TRBV20-1 CSATGALMNTEAFF
TRBJ2-5 TRBV2 CASSLIGQGGFF
TRBJ2-7 TRBV7-2 CASSFLSGGPYEQYF
TRBJ1-2 TRBV5-6 CASSRLLTGISGYTF
TRBJ2-3 TRBV20-1 CSARGPSVDTQYF
TRBJ2-7 TRBV5-1 CASSLESGGFYEQYF
TRBJ2-3 TRBV12-3/TRBV12-4 CASSFQGGTQYF
TRBJ1-2 TRBV7-2 CASSLVRGQGNYGYTF
TRBJ2-1 TRBV14 CASSQDLGNEQFF
TRBJ1-1 TRBV18 CASSNPENTEAFF
TRBJ2-7 TRBV29-1 CSVVTSGTYEQYF
TRBJ2-3 TRBV9 CASSVAPGTQKDTQYF
TRBJ2-5 TRBV15 CATSREVGRETQYF
TRBJ1-1 TRBV3-1 CASSQDPGLDSRGAFF
TRBJ2-2 TRBV29-1 CSVGGGRGRDTGELFF
TRBJ1-1 TRBV5-1 CASSLDRGLSNTEAFF
TRBJ2-3 TRBV27 CASRKASGGTKSTDTQYF
TRBJ2-7 TRBV20-1 CRADGGYEQYF
TRBJ2-3 TRBV20-1 CSARDSFAEFTDTQYF
TRBJ1-2 TRBV20-1 CSATGLPDNYGYTF
TRBJ2-3 TRBV29-1 CSVAGTDTDTQYF
TRBJ2-3 TRBV14 CASSRRQGRTDTQYF
TRBJ2-5 TRBV25-1 CASSSRGRGTQETQYF
TRBJ2-7 TRBV7-2 CASSPTLQGEQYF
TRBJ1-5 TRBV20-1 CSAREAAKNQPQHF
TRBJ2-4 TRBV5-1 CASSLEPQGQSKNIQYF
TRBJ2-7 TRBV20-1 CSASGQGREQYF
TRBJ1-1 TRBV19 CASSIGSGTLDTEAFF
TRBJ2-7 TRBV10-3 CAIARGAGYEQYF
TRBJ2-2 TRBV20-1 CSARVEGASTGELFF
TRBJ2-1 TRBV7-3 CASRSRDRQFF
TRBJ2-1 TRBV7-3 CASSLKFGGSEQFF
TRBJ1-1 TRBV5-1 CASSPKTVNTEAFF
TRBJ2-7 TRBV7-9 CASSFLLAGPPDEQYF
TRBJ2-3 TRBV5-1 CASSFVGGGTDTQYF
TRBJ2-1 TRBV7-9 CASSSPGISSNEQFF
TRBJ2-7 TRBV5-1 CASSPRDGPYEQYF
TRBJ2-5 TRBV5-1 CASRTNQETQYF
TRBJ1-3 TRBV20-1 CSAWSRGENTIYF
TRBJ2-7 TRBV5-1 CASSQGPVGSYEQYF
TRBJ2-5 TRBV12-3/TRBV12-4 CASSPESETQYF
TRBJ2-5 TRBV3-1 CASSQVRTGLEETQYF
TRBJ2-1 TRBV4-2 CASRLTSGGSYNEQFF
TRBJ2-4 TRBV20-1 CSAPLGAKNIQYF
TRBJ2-2 TRBV6-6 CASGGQGTVGELFF
TRBJ1-3 TRBV3-1 CASSLLGSSAGNTIYF
TRBJ1-2 TRBV7-2 CASTPEGSVNYGYTF
TRBJ1-2 TRBV4-2 CASSQAFGEAYGYTF
TRBJ1-6 TRBV12-3/TRBV12-4 CASSTNRGGMSYNSPLHF
TRBJ1-5 TRBV12-3/TRBV12-4 CASSRGTGLNQPQHF
TRBJ1-1 TRBV18 CASSLNVEGSEAFF
TRBJ2-7 TRBV20-1 CSARDRPGTNTYEQYF
TRBJ2-5 TRBV11-1 CASSRDREETQYF
TRBJ2-7 TRBV2 CASCRDRASNEQYF
TRBJ2-3 TRBV2 CASRAGASDTQYF
TRBJ2-2 TRBV5-1 CASSGQGALGGTGELFF
TRBJ1-2 TRBV2 CASRGFNYGYTF